This is a list of T cell receptor beta chains from one sample in a study of human T cells and chemical hapten exposure. TCRdb recomputed calls from the 5' RACE reads with MiXCR, one row per CDR3 protein. The sample carries 130,000 or so distinct CDR3 sequences, around 4.4% recorded once. Source of these receptors: a female donor in good health. Both conserved end residues are part of each CDR3. The D gene is left open where the match is weak. The size of a clone is reported for some rows only, either as once, few or many, or as a class for expanded clones.

D | J | size | V | CDR3 | DNA
NA | TRBJ1-2 | many | TRBV18 | CASSTKPPPYASGTGYGYTF | TGTGCCAGCTCAACAAAACCCCCACCTTACGCGTCAGGGACGGGCTATGGCTACACCTTC
TRBD1 | TRBJ2-6 | many | TRBV12-3/TRBV12-4 | CASSDWSGGAGANVLTF | TGTGCCAGCAGTGATTGGTCAGGGGGCGCCGGGGCCAACGTCCTGACTTTC
NA | TRBJ2-3 | many | TRBV6-2/TRBV6-3 | CASSCSGTQYF | TGTGCCAGCAGCTGTTCTGGTACGCAGTATTTT
NA | TRBJ2-7 | many | TRBV6-1 | CASSEVGGPSYEQYF | TGTGCCAGCAGTGAAGTGGGGGGCCCCTCCTACGAGCAGTACTTC
NA | TRBJ2-3 | many | TRBV20-1 | CSAKEGGSWGTDTQYF | TGCAGTGCTAAAGAGGGGGGGTCCTGGGGCACAGATACGCAGTATTTT
NA | TRBJ1-5 | many | TRBV6-5 | CASRGGGGQPQHF | TGTGCCAGCAGGGGCGGAGGAGGGCAGCCCCAGCATTTT
NA | TRBJ2-1 | many | TRBV27 | CASTQLPPATDEQFF | TGTGCCAGCACCCAACTCCCCCCCGCCACGGATGAGCAGTTCTTC
TRBD1 | TRBJ1-2 | few | TRBV29-1 | CSAEGDRAVNGYTF | TGCAGCGCCGAAGGGGACAGGGCGGTTAATGGCTACACCTTC
TRBD1 | TRBJ1-2 | many | TRBV2 | CASSEARRGREGYTF | TGTGCCAGCAGTGAAGCGCGCAGGGGGCGCGAGGGCTACACCTTC
NA | TRBJ1-2 | NA | TRBV2 | CASSVEGSGYTF | TGTGCCAGCAGTGTAGAAGGGTCAGGCTACACCTTC
TRBD1 | TRBJ1-2 | many | TRBV29-1 | CSGRQGSGGYTF | TGCAGCGGAAGACAGGGGTCCGGTGGCTACACCTTC
NA | TRBJ1-5 | few | TRBV20-1 | CSARAISGNQPQHF | TGCAGTGCTAGAGCTATAAGCGGAAATCAGCCCCAGCATTTT
TRBD2 | TRBJ2-1 | NA | TRBV29-1 | CSVEDDGLAGGRNEQFF | TGCAGCGTTGAAGATGATGGACTAGCGGGGGGCAGGAATGAGCAGTTCTTC
TRBD2 | TRBJ2-1 | once | TRBV3-1 | CASSLLAGVGNEQFF | TGTGCCAGCAGCCTCTTAGCGGGGGTGGGGAATGAGCAGTTCTTC
NA | TRBJ1-1 | few | TRBV6-5 | CASSYSGTCNTEAFF | TGTGCCAGCAGTTACTCCGGGACGTGTAACACTGAAGCTTTCTTT
TRBD2 | TRBJ2-1 | many | TRBV20-1 | CSAPKTLAGVQSEQFF | TGCAGTGCTCCCAAAACCCTAGCGGGGGTTCAGAGTGAGCAGTTCTTC
NA | TRBJ2-3 | many | TRBV29-1 | CSVDKSGTDTQYF | TGCAGCGTCGACAAATCTGGGACAGATACGCAGTATTTT
TRBD1 | TRBJ1-5 | many | TRBV6-2/TRBV6-3 | CASSTGTGSNQPQHF | TGTGCCAGCAGTACCGGGACAGGGTCCAATCAGCCCCAGCATTTT
NA | TRBJ1-5 | many | TRBV5-6 | CASSHWGSNQPQHF | TGTGCCAGCAGCCATTGGGGGTCCAATCAGCCCCAGCATTTT
NA | TRBJ2-3 | NA | TRBV6-5 | CASSYSTTAGQGGTQYF | TGTGCCAGCAGTTACTCGACCACGGCCGGGCAGGGTGGTACGCAGTATTTT
TRBD2 | TRBJ2-7 | many | TRBV29-1 | CSVDSAGNNEQYF | TGCAGCGTTGACTCAGCGGGGAACAACGAGCAGTACTTC
NA | TRBJ1-2 | few | TRBV4-1 | CASSQDTENDGYTF | TGCGCCAGCAGCCAAGACACAGAAAACGATGGCTACACCTTC
NA | TRBJ2-3 | many | TRBV6-2/TRBV6-3 | CASSPTDTDTQYF | TGTGCCAGCAGCCCCACCGACACCGATACGCAGTATTTT
NA | TRBJ2-7 | many | TRBV19 | CASSSLASYEQYF | TGTGCCAGTAGTAGCCTAGCGTCCTACGAGCAGTACTTC
NA | TRBJ1-1 | many | TRBV20-1 | CSARDDRAPEAFF | TGCAGTGCTAGAGATGATCGAGCGCCTGAAGCTTTCTTT
NA | TRBJ2-7 | NA | TRBV18 | CASSPGLDYEQYF | TGTGCCAGCTCACCCGGACTCGACTACGAGCAGTACTTC
TRBD2 | TRBJ2-5 | many | TRBV19 | CASPYPAGVNRETQYF | TGTGCCAGCCCTTATCCCGCGGGGGTTAACCGGGAGACCCAGTACTTC
NA | TRBJ1-5 | many | TRBV5-5 | CASSPRAAGINQPQHF | TGTGCCAGCAGCCCACGTGCGGCAGGTATCAATCAGCCCCAGCATTTT
NA | TRBJ2-3 | NA | TRBV11-2 | CASSAPGEDTQYF | TGTGCCAGCAGCGCTCCCGGGGAGGATACGCAGTATTTT
NA | TRBJ2-3 | NA | TRBV7-3 | CASSLKGSDTQYF | TGTGCCAGCAGCTTAAAGGGCTCAGATACGCAGTATTTT
NA | TRBJ1-1 | many | TRBV20-1 | CSATSDPSTDTEAFF | TGCAGTGCTACTTCAGACCCATCGACGGACACTGAAGCTTTCTTT
NA | TRBJ1-1 | many | TRBV6-1 | CASSERAGRTEAFF | TGTGCCAGCAGTGAAAGGGCAGGGAGGACTGAAGCTTTCTTT
NA | TRBJ1-3 | many | TRBV4-3 | CASSQGGRGSGNTIYF | TGCGCCAGCAGCCAAGGCGGAAGGGGGTCCGGAAACACCATATATTTT
TRBD1 | TRBJ1-2 | once | TRBV29-1 | CSVDPDRAGYTF | TGCAGCGTTGACCCCGACAGGGCTGGCTACACCTTC
TRBD2 | TRBJ2-7 | many | TRBV15 | CATSTGLAESYEQYF | TGTGCCACCAGCACGGGACTAGCGGAATCCTACGAGCAGTACTTC
NA | TRBJ2-4 | many | TRBV12-3/TRBV12-4 | CASSLREIAKNIQYF | TGTGCCAGCAGTTTGCGTGAGATCGCCAAAAACATTCAGTACTTC
NA | TRBJ2-3 | NA | TRBV5-4 | CASSRLIGGRGSGTQYF | TGTGCCAGCAGCCGGTTGATCGGGGGGCGTGGATCTGGAACGCAGTATTTT
TRBD2 | TRBJ2-3 | many | TRBV5-4 | CASSWLPSGPRTDTQYF | TGTGCCAGCAGCTGGCTACCTAGCGGACCTCGCACAGATACGCAGTATTTT
NA | TRBJ1-1 | many | TRBV10-3 | CAISEEGNTEAFF | TGTGCCATCAGTGAGGAGGGGAACACTGAAGCTTTCTTT